These 23 T cell receptor beta chains were all obtained from the same sample, sequenced in a study of CD8+CD57+ T cells in acquired aplastic anemia (dated 2018 in TCRdb). Expansion of CD8+CD57+ cells had been shown by flow cytometry in the patients chosen for sequencing. Reads for this sample came from an Illumina HiSeq 2000. Profiling of TCR beta VDJ combinations and CDR3 sequences used genomic DNA as the template. TCRdb itself trimmed the public reads at Q25 with fastp, ran MiXCR and retained productive beta chains. Records with the same CDR3 protein are collapsed into one entry carrying the most frequent genes and DNA. The sample includes 200,000 to 300,000 distinct CDR3 sequences, with around 82% observed a single time. Of the sample, less than 50% falls within the top ten clones. Source material: sorted CD4+, CD8+, or CD8+CD57+ T cells (not recorded which) from PBMCs. The receptors were sampled from a human donor with aplastic anemia.

The gene calls are TRBV15 and TRBJ2-7; possible D gene TRBD1, 5 bases. This CDR3 has 14 residues. Germline V CDR1 and CDR2: LNHNV, YYDKDF (reference sequence). V was trimmed by 3 bases and J by 0 bases, leaving 9 bases between them. CDR3 DNA: TGTGCCACCAGCAGCGACAGCGACTCCTACGAGCAGTACTTC. Translation gives CATSSDSDSYEQYF. The variable domain in full, completed from reference TRBV15 and TRBJ2-7, reads DAMVIQNPRYQVTQFGKPVTLSCSQTLNHNVMYWYQQKSSQAPKLLFHYYDKDFNNEADTPDNFQSRRPNTSFCFLDIRSPGLGDTAMYLCATSSDSDSYEQYFGPGTRLTVT.

V usage is TRBV19 and J usage is TRBJ2-3, with D perhaps being TRBD1 or TRBD2 (5 bases each). Trimming cost V 11 bases and J 3 bases, with 15 bases left between them. Germline CDR1 and CDR2: LNHDA and SQIVND (reference sequence). There are 13 residues in the CDR3. The CDR3 is CASSVGPTDTQYF. CDR3 bases: TGTGCCTCAAGCGTGGGACCGACAGATACGCAGTATTTT.

This sequence joins TRBV7-9 and TRBJ2-7, with D possibly TRBD2 on 6 matching bases. Trimming cost V 3 bases and J 2 bases, with 14 bases left between them. The CDR3 totals 15 residues. The germline CDR1 and CDR2 sequences are SEHNR and FQNEAQ (reference sequence). This CDR3 reads CASSFLASTTYEQYF. The CDR3 DNA is TGTGCCAGCAGCTTCCTAGCGAGCACGACCTACGAGCAGTACTTC.

The chain combines TRBV9 with TRBJ2-1, with D possibly being TRBD2 (6 bases). CDR1 and CDR2 from the germline V gene are SGDLS and YYNGEE. The CDR3 runs to 13 residues. Deletions cut 3 bases from V and 3 bases from J, with 7 bases between. CDR3 protein: CASSGGDYNEQFF. CDR3 coding DNA: TGTGCCAGCAGCGGGGGGGACTACAATGAGCAGTTCTTC.

The chain joins TRBV7-2 to TRBJ1-2, with D uncertain. The CDR3 sequence is 15 residues long. Germline CDR1 and CDR2: SGHTA and FQGNSA. V gave up 6 bases and J gave up 14 bases, with 28 bases separating them. CDR3 region: CASSGRLSTDTQYTF. CDR3 sequence (DNA): TGTGCCAGCAGTGGGAGACTCAGCACAGATACGCAGTATACCTTC.

The CDR3 DNA sequence: TGTGCCGGACAGAGCGATAAAGAGACCCAGTACTTC. Protein product: CAGQSDKETQYF. The V gene is TRBV7-9, the J gene TRBJ2-5; TRBD1 is a possible D gene (6 bases). CDR1 and CDR2 (germline): SEHNR, FQNEAQ (reference sequence). Trimming cost V 11 bases and J 3 bases, with 13 bases left between them. The CDR3 is 12 amino acids.

On this clonotype itself: The conserved closing phenylalanine or tryptophan is absent in this CDR3, likely reflecting a read error. The DNA is omitted, as the CDR3 cannot be located on it reliably, and the CDR3 follows TCRdb's listing. The V gene is TRBV19, the J gene TRBJ2-1; the table's D call, TRBD1, was not checked against the DNA. The germline V gene has CDR1 LNHDA and CDR2 SQIVND (reference sequence). The CDR3 sequence runs 15 residues, both termini included. The CDR3 spells CASSQQGGEEQYFGP.

The genes are TRBV29-1 and TRBJ2-2; TRBD2 matches at 8 bases. The germline gives CDR1 SQVTM, CDR2 ANQGSEA. The V gene end was trimmed by 4 bases and the J gene end by 6 bases; junction bases not matched to a gene: 1. The CDR3 totals 12 residues. CDR3 residues: CSVAGGSGELFF. The CDR3 coding sequence is TGCAGCGTTGCGGGGGGGTCCGGGGAGCTGTTTTTT.

The chain couples TRBV9 to TRBJ1-2, with TRBD1 matching 11 bases. Germline loops: CDR1 SGDLS, CDR2 YYNGEE. J lost 9 bases, V lost 0 bases, and 10 bases had no gene match. This CDR3 has 16 amino acids. The CDR3 sequence is CASSVGTGGTVDRYTF. In nucleotides, the CDR3 is TGTGCCAGCAGCGTAGGGACAGGGGGCACCGTAGACCGCTACACCTTC.

This clonotype was found a few times. The chain combines TRBV7-9 with TRBJ2-7; unclear D gene. Trimming stripped 4 bases from V and 3 bases from J, with 10 bases between. The CDR3 totals 13 residues. From germline, CDR1 is SEHNR and CDR2 FQNEAQ (reference sequence). The CDR3 nucleotides are TGTGCCAGCAGCTCCCGGACGGACTACGAGCAGTACTTC. It specifies CASSSRTDYEQYF.

CDR3 loop: CASRDRVGNQPQHF. The CDR3 DNA follows: TGTGCCAGCAGGGACAGGGTAGGCAATCAGCCCCAGCATTTT. The chain combines TRBV2 with TRBJ1-5, with 8 bases that match TRBD1. V dropped 6 bases and J dropped 2; count of bases not matched to a gene: 3. This CDR3 has 14 amino acids. Per germline, CDR1 SNHLY and CDR2 FYNNEI.

The CDR3 bases are TGTGCCAGCAGCTTAGCGGGAGGACCCGATACGCAGTATGCGCGCTACGAGCAGTACTTC. It yields the protein CASSLAGGPDTQYARYEQYF. This rearrangement joins TRBV7-2 to TRBJ2-7; maybe TRBD2 (6 bases). The V end lost 0 bases, the J end lost 3 bases, and 27 bases lay between the germline ends. Germline V CDR1 and CDR2: SGHTA, FQGNSA. CDR3 size: 20 residues.

CDR3 sequence: CASSLELSYGANVLTF. CDR3 bases: TGTGCCAGCAGCTTAGAGCTGAGCTACGGGGCCAACGTCCTGACTTTC. V is TRBV11-3 and J is TRBJ2-6; D not certain. V gave up 0 bases and J gave up 4 bases, with 10 bases separating them. Germline loops: CDR1 SGHNT, CDR2 YENEEA. The CDR3 has 16 residues.

The chain links TRBV5-6 to TRBJ1-5; D is unclear. Trimming took 0 bases from V and 1 from J, leaving 5 bases between them. The CDR3 loop spans 14 amino acids. Germline V CDR1 and CDR2: SGHDT, YYEEEE. The DNA of the CDR3 is TGTGCCAGCAGCTTGGGTGAAAGCAATCAGCCCCAGCATTTT. Protein: CASSLGESNQPQHF.

The chain recombines TRBV25-1 with TRBJ2-3; D gene ambiguous. Germline lookup yields CDR1 MGHDK and CDR2 SYGVNS. The length of the CDR3 is 14 residues. V was clipped by 4 bases and J by 0 bases, with 8 bases between them. CDR3 coding DNA: TGTGCCAGCAGTGGGCACACGAGCACAGATACGCAGTATTTT. This translates into CASSGHTSTDTQYF. The variable domain in full, completed from reference TRBV25-1 and TRBJ2-3, reads EADIYQTPRYLVIGTGKKITLECSQTMGHDKMYWYQQDPGMELHLIHYSYGVNSTEKGDLSSESTVSRIRTEHFPLTLESARPSHTSQYLCASSGHTSTDTQYFGPGTRLTVL.

The J gene is TRBJ2-7, the V gene TRBV7-8, with D tentatively TRBD2 (6 bases). V lost 2 bases and J lost 1, with 21 bases in between. In germline, CDR1 is SGHVS, CDR2 FQNEAQ. The CDR3 covers 18 residues. In DNA, the CDR3 is TGTGCCAGCAGCTTACCGGGAGACCCCGAAGCGCATTCCTACGAGCAGTACGTC. Amino acids: CASSLPGDPEAHSYEQYV.

The rearrangement joins TRBV6-1 to TRBJ2-1, with D perhaps TRBD2 (6 bases). This CDR3 contains 15 residues. Between the trimmed V and J ends, which lost 7 bases and 9 bases, there was a span of 22 bases. Germline lookup yields CDR1 MNHNS and CDR2 SASEGT. CDR3 loop: CASTPTGEFLSEQFF. For the CDR3, the DNA is TGTGCCAGCACCCCGACGGGGGAGTTCCTTAGTGAGCAGTTCTTC.

In its sample, this clonotype was seen many times. The gene calls are TRBV7-3 and TRBJ2-1, with TRBD2 identical over 11 bases. The V gene end was trimmed by 5 bases and the J gene end by 7 bases; junction bases not matched to a gene: 16. Looked up from germline, CDR1 is SGHTA and CDR2 is FQGTGA. This CDR3 is 18 amino acids long. The CDR3 coding sequence is TGTGCCAGCAGCCCCTTAGCGGGAGGGCCAAGACGGGGGAATGAGCAGTTCTTC. Translating it yields CASSPLAGGPRRGNEQFF.

The CDR3 DNA reads TGTGCCAGCAGCAACCAGGGGGCTGGAGAGACCCAGTACTTC. Amino acids: CASSNQGAGETQYF. The chain employs TRBV2 and TRBJ2-5, with 8 nucleotides matching TRBD1. The CDR3 has 14 residues. The ends lost 6 bases at V and 4 bases at J; junction bases unmatched: 7. CDR1 and CDR2 from the germline V gene are SNHLY and FYNNEI.

With respect to this clonotype: Its ends do not fully match the called genes, so a read error is possible. The V gene is TRBV7-3, the J gene TRBJ1-2, with D maybe TRBD1 (6 bases). This CDR3 is 14 amino acids long. Germline CDR1 and CDR2: SGHTA and FQGTGA. CDR3 protein: CASTRQAKADGHSF. As DNA, the CDR3 is TGTGCCAGCACAAGACAGGCCAAAGCCGATGGACACTCATTC.

Turning to this clonotype: Sequence at one end of the junction differs from germline and may be a read error. The gene calls are TRBV20-1 and TRBJ2-5; D possibly uses TRBD1 or TRBD2 (5 bases each). CDR3 size: 13 residues. CDR1 and CDR2 from the germline V gene are DFQATT and SNEGSKA (reference sequence). Here the CDR3 reads CSAREGTQDTQYF. In nucleotides, the CDR3 is TGCAGTGCCCGAGAGGGGACCCAAGACACCCAGTACTTC.

This sequence joins TRBV7-8 and TRBJ2-3, with D possibly matching TRBD2 (6 bases). CDR1 is SGHVS, CDR2 FQNEAQ, per germline. The CDR3 has 14 amino acids. Trimming cost V 4 bases and J 10 bases, with 18 bases left between them. CDR3: CASSWVGGPASQYF. The CDR3 DNA reads TGTGCCAGCAGCTGGGTGGGAGGTCCGGCTTCGCAGTATTTT.

As to this clonotype: The missing conserved phenylalanine or tryptophan at the end of this CDR3 makes a read error likely. The limits of the CDR3 on the DNA are not certain, so only TCRdb's listed CDR3 is given. The V call is TRBV9, the J call TRBJ1-1. The germline V gene encodes CDR1 SGDLS and CDR2 YYNGEE. The CDR3 length equals 17 residues, ends included. CDR3 in amino acids: CASGGAGNIQYFAEAFS.